This TCR beta chain appears in the sequencing data of a study of cytomegalovirus exposure and HLA in healthy donors (dated by TCRdb to 2016 to 2017). At the level of the whole study: According to an earlier analysis of a few hundred of the donors, 200 million or so T cells yielded some 120 million unique TCR beta sequences and roughly 280 Gb of sequence data. About 280 gigabases of sequencing data and 70 million to 100 million unique TCR sequences made up an early release that covered roughly 670 HLA-typed donors. The genetic ancestry cluster associated with self-reported Caucasian donors included 65% to 90% of the approximately 410 genotyped donors. The study aimed to test whether cataloging public T cell receptors could reveal signatures of past pathogen exposure. Using immunosequencing, the study profiled T cell repertoires from fewer than 700 subjects and related those repertoires to cytomegalovirus serostatus. Besides the first cohort of hundreds of subjects, a separate validation cohort made up of some 110 different subjects was used. High-throughput TCR immunosequencing, statistical association of individual TCRs with disease status, and machine learning were combined to predict cytomegalovirus infection status. In a later analysis, previously published TCR beta repertoires from 666 donors were re-analyzed and high-resolution HLA genotyping was added so that TCR occurrence patterns could be studied. In the later analysis, no new phenotypic data were used to find candidate immune exposures; instead, reliance was placed on TCR beta sequences and their occurrence across donors. An earlier analysis of approximately 630 of the donors applied high-throughput TCR beta sequencing to assess whether each TCR beta V gene segment acted as functional or pseudogenic. Donor age, sex, ethnicity and CMV serostatus were compiled alongside the repertoire data. A later genetic analysis used genome-wide SNP genotypes for about 65% of the 666 donors, treating that subset as a discovery cohort. Every discovery cohort repertoire had been produced on one sequencing platform. HLA typing covered class I and class II loci at four-digit resolution. The number of typed donors differed by locus: 629-630 for A, B, C, DRB1 and DQB1; 522 for DQA1; approximately 610 for DPA1; and 450 to 480 for DPB1. Four to six DR-DQ haplotypes were handled as single units for association and clustering, since linkage in the cohort was strong. On average, 235,054 unique TCR beta nucleotide sequences were sequenced per donor among some 420 genotyped donors of the cohort, with 15% to 20% of those sequences being non-productive.

Comments on this clone: It lacks a known antigen. No per-base quality is available; no much larger clone lies one base away.

CDR1 and CDR2 are drawn from the germline V gene: MNHEY, SVGAGI. Unmatched junction bases come to 2, with V trimmed by 0 bases and J by 2 bases. The CDR3, cysteine through phenylalanine, is 16 amino acids long. Just CDR3 DNA is preserved here, 48 bases in frame from base 1. Overall results and qualifications from the work: Immune exposure information for the cohort was limited to CMV serostatus. The authors suggested that the approach could potentially be extended to other disease states and immunological phenotypes. A later analysis found that HLA-associated TCR beta chains were more clonally expanded and had lower generation probabilities than equally common non-associated chains. At a false discovery rate of 0.05, a later analysis linked about 17,000 TCR beta sequences to specific HLA alleles. In a later genetic analysis, fewer N-insertions in productive TCRs were reported among donors in an Asian-associated ancestry cluster than the roughly 640-donor mean. Most TCR sequences were observed very rarely across donors, whereas some public TCRs were present in many individuals. In a later genetic analysis, a missense DCLRE1C variant was associated with V-gene and J-gene trimming of TCR beta chains, and the association was replicated in an independent cohort. Roughly uniform sequencing depth across donors was assumed in presence/absence analyses, although this assumption may not hold. In an earlier analysis of 587 of the donors, most TCR beta V segments appeared in productive rearrangements about 90% or about 30% of the time, broadly matching IMGT annotations. Linkage disequilibrium might explain the correlated functional status among segregating V segments, but an unknown experimental factor could not be excluded. Some IMGT-functional V segments, including TRBV6-2 and TRBV6-3, could not be told apart with the 87-base-pair reads, so those segments were excluded. Because counts were too low, roughly 17 rarely observed V segments, including chromosome 9 orphons, were left out of the earlier analysis of 587 of the donors. In vitro tests confirmed that three of the cytomegalovirus-associated TCR beta chains recognize cytomegalovirus antigens. Cytomegalovirus status was reported to be diagnosed by the classifier with high specificity and sensitivity in both the original and validation cohorts. The study listed 150 to 200 TCR beta chains as associated with cytomegalovirus. In a later analysis, the rate of TCR association differed among HLA loci, with DRB1 alleles having the most associated TCRs and HLA-C alleles having the fewest. Because HLA typing was unavailable for some donors at each locus, only the typed subset was used in association tests. In this cohort, only TCR beta chains were sequenced, and detectable features were limited by the absence of alpha or paired-chain data. A cluster of highly shared sequence variants was judged likely to be a technical artifact of the sequencing pipeline. A later analysis reported that several top co-occurrence clusters appeared linked to parvovirus B19, influenza, CMV and Epstein-Barr virus. According to a later analysis, most CMV-associated TCR beta chains appeared to be HLA-restricted, and the HLA associations seemed to be driven largely by CMV exposure. When HLA alleles, especially DR and DQ, strongly co-occurred, TCR associations were difficult to assign to individual alleles. A further reported finding was that TCR beta sequences accurately predicted the HLA-A and HLA-B alleles for most subjects in the first cohort.

The method behind the library was the immunoSEQ multiplex PCR assay. For the multiplex PCR, a mixture combining 60 forward primers for TCR Vbeta segments and 13 reverse primers for TCR Jbeta segments was used. A multiplex PCR assay on genomic DNA amplified the CDR3 region of rearranged TCR beta genes. The Illumina HiSeq System was used to sequence the amplified TCR beta libraries as 87-base-pair reads. The paper's data handling went like this. In a later analysis, tens of millions of unique TCR beta chains were counted across the 500 to 700 repertoires, and approximately 11 million of these chains were shared by at least two donors. To remove PCR and sequencing errors, raw reads were error-corrected and collapsed into unique sequences using a nearest-neighbor algorithm that merged closely related sequences. To assign V, D and J gene segments, CDR3 sequences were aligned to IMGT reference sequences. For a sequence to be retained, a match of at least six nucleotides to both a V gene segment and a J gene segment was required. A rearrangement counted as productive if the CDR3 had no stop codons and remained in frame with V and J, and every other rearrangement counted as non-productive. CDR3 was defined according to IMGT convention as the region running from the second conserved V-encoded cysteine to the conserved J-encoded phenylalanine. In an earlier analysis of around 540 of the donors, sequences lacking an unambiguous match to a single V gene segment were excluded. In an earlier analysis of around 590 of the donors, a V segment was called functional when productive rearrangements were above 56.7%, and segregating when the standard deviation between donors exceeded 5%. A statistical classification framework was built to diagnose cytomegalovirus status from the catalog of TCR beta chain sequences. A later analysis assigned V and J genes by comparing TCR nucleotide sequences with IMGT/GENE-DB human TR gene sequences. The TCRdist pipeline was used in a later analysis to assign CDR3 sequences and most-parsimonious VDJ recombination scenarios. In a later analysis, each TCR beta chain was defined by its CDR3 amino acid sequence together with its V-gene family, and reads without a unique V-gene family were excluded. As a way to deal with suspected cross-contamination and a sequencing artifact, a later analysis dropped 640 or so nucleotide sequences that were highly shared and had low generation probability. In a later analysis, a clonal expansion index was calculated for each public chain from normalized within-repertoire ranks of inferred template counts. In a later analysis, generation probabilities were computed using a VDJ recombination model fitted to out-of-frame rearrangements, and the results were checked against IGoR. Hypergeometric tests were used in a later analysis to score TCR-TCR, TCR-HLA and TCR-CMV co-occurrence, with a repertoire-size bias correction applied to the TCR pairs. A later analysis estimated false discovery rates by permuting HLA or CMV assignments 20 times. A later analysis grouped co-occurring TCRs with DBSCAN, adding TCRdist sequence similarity when clustering within HLA-allele-positive subsets. Repertoires with fewer than 30,000 or more than 120,000 public chains, plus five repertoires with anomalous nucleotide sharing, were excluded from co-occurrence clustering. TCRdb carries this immuneACCESS record with in-frame sequences only. Its versions omit some clonotypes, under half of them owing to an unresolved V gene in the studies checked, with the rest unexplained. V, J and clone size reflect that table, while D and trimming were determined from the DNA. For this sample there are some 100,000 clones; more than 65% appear just once. Around 9.9% of the sample is held by the ten biggest clonotypes.

In total, approximately 700 healthy bone marrow donors made up the cohort. At the time of sampling, every cohort member was nominally healthy, though immune exposures that went unrecorded were likely present. The donor was CMV seropositive and was included in the group of 250 to 300 seropositive cohort members. Every donor gave a peripheral blood sample, and the peripheral blood mononuclear cells from that sample were used for TCR beta sequencing. Genomic DNA was extracted from the blood cell samples with the Qiagen DNeasy Blood Extraction Kit. This receptor chain uses TRBV6-5 and TRBJ1-3; 9 bases in the middle match TRBD1. This clonotype originated in a man in his forties in good health and CMV-seropositive. Sequenced: PBMCs. At the DNA level, the sequence is TGTGCCAGCAGTTACTCGGGGACAGGGACTGGAAACACCATATATTTT. Its protein reads: CASSYSGTGTGNTIYF.